One and the same sample provided the 4 T cell receptor beta chains below, sequenced in a study of blood T cell repertoires in COVID-19. Profiled with immunoSEQ multiplex PCR; TCRdb holds only in-frame clones, not every one. The sample holds about 150,000 clones; more than 85% are singletons and the top ten take more than 2%. Material: peripheral blood. All receptors come from a woman in her 70s with acute or convalescent COVID-19.

This clone appeared a single time. The rearrangement joins TRBV5-1 to TRBJ2-5; a weak D match, TRBD1 (6 bases). Trimming took off 7 bases at V and 1 base at J, with 14 bases between the two ends. The CDR3 has 14 amino acids. The V gene's germline CDR1 is SGHRS and CDR2 YFSETQ. The CDR3 DNA reads as TGCGCCAGCTCGGACAGAGGTGGCCAAGAGACCCAGTACTTC. Protein product: CASSDRGGQETQYF.

The chain recombines TRBV7-2 with TRBJ1-1; 7 nucleotides agree with TRBD1. Germline V gives CDR1 SGHTA, CDR2 FQGNSA. The CDR3 covers 14 residues. J lost 1 base, V lost 2 bases, and 1 base had no gene match. The CDR3 region has the DNA TGTGCCAGCAGCTTACGGGACAGGAACACTGAAGCTTTCTTT. Its translation: CASSLRDRNTEAFF.

This chain joins TRBV12-5 and TRBJ2-2, with TRBD1 matching over 7 bases. V lost 0 bases to trimming and J lost 5 bases; unmatched junction nucleotides: 9. The germline gives CDR1 LGHNT, CDR2 FRNRAP. This CDR3 has 17 residues. The CDR3 loop reads CASGLVRTGQQTGELFF. The CDR3 nucleotides read TGTGCTAGTGGTTTGGTTCGGACAGGCCAACAAACCGGGGAGCTGTTTTTT.

The V and J genes are TRBV28 and TRBJ2-7; D might be TRBD2 (7 bases). Germline CDR1 and CDR2: MDHEN and SYDVKM. There are 13 residues in the CDR3. V was pared by 7 bases and J by 0 bases, with 10 bases between. CDR3 sequence: CASTAGASYEQYV. The CDR3 bases are TGTGCCAGCACCGCGGGGGCCTCCTACGAGCAGTACGTC.